What follows describes a single T cell receptor (beta chain). Clones were sequenced by immunoSEQ multiplex PCR, and TCRdb holds only the in-frame ones, with some missing. The data show 150,000 or so clones, 84% seen once. This specimen comes from a study of blood T cell repertoires in COVID-19. Looking at the study overall: Both acute and convalescent COVID-19 samples were obtained from the United States, Italy and Spain. PBMCs, B-cell-depleted T cells, or T cells provided the cDNA or gDNA that made up the material.

Participants had their cohort set by participant-reported clinical history. CDR1 is SGHTA and CDR2 is FQGTGA in the germline V gene. This CDR3 has 14 amino acids. The ends were cut back, 5 bases at V and 1 base at J, with 8 bases in the middle. The chain couples TRBV7-3 to TRBJ2-2; possible D gene TRBD2, 6 bases. This receptor was identified in a man aged 45-60 years who had recovered from COVID-19. The sequencing input was PBMCs or T cells enriched from blood (not recorded which). The CDR3 nucleotides read TGTGCCAGCAGCCGGGACTTGAACACCGGGGAGCTGTTTTTT. Translation: CASSRDLNTGELFF.